The rows below give T cell receptor beta chains drawn from one sample of a study of blood T cell repertoires in COVID-19. Sequenced by immunoSEQ multiplex PCR; TCRdb stores in-frame clones only, minus some. The sample holds some 250,000 clones, around 81% seen once. Sequencing used peripheral blood. These receptors were collected from a man aged 25 to 40 who had recovered from COVID-19. CDR3s include the opening cysteine and the closing phenylalanine or tryptophan. The D gene is left open where the match is weak. A clone size is listed for some rows: how often the clone was seen (once, few, many), or a class if it is expanded.

V: TRBV5-5
size: .
J: TRBJ1-1
D: .
DNA: TGTGCCAGCAGCTTCCTTTCGAGAAGTGGAGCTTTCTTT
CDR3: CASSFLSRSGAFF

V: TRBV29-1
size: few
J: TRBJ1-5
D: TRBD1
DNA: TGCAGCGTAGGGGACAGCTTAAATCAGCCCCAGCATTTT
CDR3: CSVGDSLNQPQHF

V: TRBV10-2
size: .
J: TRBJ2-5
D: .
DNA: TGCGCCAGCAGTGACCGGGGAGGTCTCCAAGAGACCCAGTACTTC
CDR3: CASSDRGGLQETQYF

V: TRBV7-9
size: .
J: TRBJ1-3
D: .
DNA: TGTGCCAGCAGCTTAGGCGGCCTCTCTGGAAACACCATATATTTT
CDR3: CASSLGGLSGNTIYF

V: TRBV6-4
size: once
J: TRBJ2-1
D: TRBD2
DNA: TGTGCCAGCAGTGTTTCGGCGGGGGACCACAATGAGCAGTTCTTC
CDR3: CASSVSAGDHNEQFF

V: TRBV14
size: few
J: TRBJ2-3
D: TRBD1
DNA: TGTGCCAGCAGCCGACACAGGGGGCAACGAGATACGCAGTATTTT
CDR3: CASSRHRGQRDTQYF

V: TRBV7-2
size: .
J: TRBJ1-6
D: .
DNA: TGTGCCAGCAGCCCCCAGGGGTCCTATAATTCACCCCTCCACTTT
CDR3: CASSPQGSYNSPLHF

V: TRBV4-1
size: .
J: TRBJ2-1
D: TRBD1
DNA: TGCGCCAGCAGCCAAGGACAGGGGCTGGATGAGCAGTTCTTC
CDR3: CASSQGQGLDEQFF

V: TRBV5-1
size: .
J: TRBJ1-1
D: .
DNA: TGCGCCAGCAGCACCGAGACAGGGAACACTGAAGCTTTCTTT
CDR3: CASSTETGNTEAFF

V: TRBV28
size: .
J: TRBJ1-2
D: .
DNA: TGTGCCAGCAGTTTAATACCGGGGTTTGATGGCTACACCTTC
CDR3: CASSLIPGFDGYTF

V: TRBV24-1
size: .
J: TRBJ1-5
D: .
DNA: TGTGCCACCAGTGATGAGGGGGAGCCCCAGCATTTT
CDR3: CATSDEGEPQHF

V: TRBV10-3
size: .
J: TRBJ2-3
D: .
DNA: TGTGCCATCAGTGAGTCGAACAGGGGGGGTCCCACAGATACGCAGTATTTT
CDR3: CAISESNRGGPTDTQYF

V: TRBV2
size: .
J: TRBJ2-2
D: TRBD1
DNA: TGTGCCAGCAGTCTGGACAGGGCGAACACCGGGGAGCTGTTTTTT
CDR3: CASSLDRANTGELFF

V: TRBV16
size: .
J: TRBJ2-3
D: .
DNA: TGTGCCAGCAGCCAGAACGCGGGACTCCCCACAGATACGCAGTATTTT
CDR3: CASSQNAGLPTDTQYF

V: TRBV10-3
size: .
J: TRBJ2-6
D: TRBD1
DNA: TGTGCCATCAGTACAACAGGGGGCCAGTACTCTGGGGCCAACGTCCTGACTTTC
CDR3: CAISTTGGQYSGANVLTF

V: TRBV7-2
size: .
J: TRBJ2-2
D: .
DNA: TGTGCCAGCAGCGCCCTACCCAGGTCGGGGGAGCTGTTTTTT
CDR3: CASSALPRSGELFF

V: TRBV9
size: .
J: TRBJ2-3
D: .
DNA: TGTGCCAGCAGCGTGGCGGGGGCTATGGAGACAGATACGCAGTATTTT
CDR3: CASSVAGAMETDTQYF

V: TRBV2
size: .
J: TRBJ1-1
D: TRBD1
DNA: TGTGCCAGCAGTAAAGAAGGGACAGCGAGAACCTCTGAAGCTTTCTTT
CDR3: CASSKEGTARTSEAFF

V: TRBV13
size: .
J: TRBJ1-4
D: TRBD1
DNA: TGTGCCAGCAGCTCGACATTGACAGGGGGCTTTGAAAAACTGTTTTTT
CDR3: CASSSTLTGGFEKLFF

V: TRBV9
size: .
J: TRBJ2-7
D: TRBD1
DNA: TGTGCCAGCAGCGCAGCAGACAGGGGGTACGAGCAGTACTTC
CDR3: CASSAADRGYEQYF

V: TRBV5-4
size: few
J: TRBJ1-1
D: TRBD1
DNA: TGTGCCAGCAGCTTCGACAGGGGGGCCACTGAAGCTTTCTTT
CDR3: CASSFDRGATEAFF

V: TRBV9
size: .
J: TRBJ1-2
D: .
DNA: TGTGCCAGCAGCGGAGGGATGTCCCTCTATGGCTACACCTTC
CDR3: CASSGGMSLYGYTF

V: TRBV7-4
size: .
J: TRBJ2-7
D: TRBD2
DNA: TGTGCCAGCAGCTCGCGGACTAGCGGGTACGAGCAGTACTTC
CDR3: CASSSRTSGYEQYF

V: TRBV3-1/TRBV3-2
size: .
J: TRBJ2-1
D: TRBD1
DNA: TGTGCCAGCAGCCAGGCTCGGGACAGGGCCTACAATGAGCAGTTCTTC
CDR3: CASSQARDRAYNEQFF

V: TRBV7-3
size: once
J: TRBJ2-1
D: TRBD2
DNA: TGTGCCAGCAGCTTAAACCCCACTAGCGGGGGCTCCTACAATGAGCAGTTCTTC
CDR3: CASSLNPTSGGSYNEQFF

V: TRBV11-3
size: .
J: TRBJ2-1
D: .
DNA: TGTGCCAGCAGCTTAGATCACGGGAATGAGCAGTTCTTC
CDR3: CASSLDHGNEQFF

V: TRBV5-4
size: .
J: TRBJ2-5
D: .
DNA: TGTGCCGTCACCCAAGGGGTAGAGACCCAGTACTTC
CDR3: CAVTQGVETQYF

V: TRBV7-3
size: .
J: TRBJ2-3
D: TRBD2
DNA: TGTGCCAGCAGCACCGGGAGGAACACAGATACGCAGTATTTT
CDR3: CASSTGRNTDTQYF

V: TRBV9
size: .
J: TRBJ2-3
D: .
DNA: TGTGCCAGCTCCGCGGGCGGCAATACGCAGTATTTT
CDR3: CASSAGGNTQYF

V: TRBV19
size: .
J: TRBJ1-4
D: TRBD1
DNA: TGTGCCAGTAGCGAAGGGACAGCTCGAACGGAGAGGCTGTTTTTT
CDR3: CASSEGTARTERLFF

V: TRBV18
size: .
J: TRBJ2-4
D: TRBD1
DNA: TGTGCCAGCTCACCAACAGGGGGTGGTATGGACATTCAGTACTTC
CDR3: CASSPTGGGMDIQYF

V: TRBV6-5
size: .
J: TRBJ2-6
D: .
DNA: TGTGCCAGCAGCGGTCACCTCTCTGGGGCCAACGTCCTGACTTTC
CDR3: CASSGHLSGANVLTF

V: TRBV19
size: .
J: TRBJ1-1
D: .
DNA: TGTGCCAGTATAATGAACACTGAAGCTTTCTTT
CDR3: CASIMNTEAFF

V: TRBV5-1
size: once
J: TRBJ2-1
D: TRBD2
DNA: TGCGCCAGCAGCGGACGACTAGCGGGGTTCAATGAGCAGTTCTTC
CDR3: CASSGRLAGFNEQFF

V: TRBV5-1
size: .
J: TRBJ2-7
D: .
DNA: TGCGCCAGCAGCTTGGGGCAGGTCTACGAGCAGTACTTC
CDR3: CASSLGQVYEQYF

V: TRBV15
size: .
J: TRBJ1-2
D: TRBD1
DNA: TGTGCCACCAGCAGACCCGGACAGGTGGACTACACCTTC
CDR3: CATSRPGQVDYTF

V: TRBV19
size: .
J: TRBJ2-2
D: TRBD1
DNA: TGTGCCAGTATTCGAAGAGGACAGGGGTTGGCCGGGGAGCTGTTTTTT
CDR3: CASIRRGQGLAGELFF

V: TRBV2
size: .
J: TRBJ1-1
D: .
DNA: TGTGCCAGCACGGGGGAGACGAACACTGAAGCTTTCTTT
CDR3: CASTGETNTEAFF

V: TRBV2
size: .
J: TRBJ1-1
D: .
DNA: TGTGCCAGCACCCAACAGGGAATGAACACTGAAGCTTTCTTT
CDR3: CASTQQGMNTEAFF

V: TRBV28
size: .
J: TRBJ1-5
D: .
DNA: TGTGCCAGCAGTTTCCCAGCGGGGGATCAGCCCCAGCATTTT
CDR3: CASSFPAGDQPQHF

V: TRBV5-1
size: .
J: TRBJ2-2
D: .
DNA: TGCGCCAGTGGGAACGGACAGCTTACCAACACCGGGGAGCTGTTTTTT
CDR3: CASGNGQLTNTGELFF

V: TRBV11-2
size: .
J: TRBJ1-5
D: TRBD1
DNA: TGTGCCAGCAGCCCTTATGGACAGGGGCGCAATCAGCCCCAGCATTTT
CDR3: CASSPYGQGRNQPQHF

V: TRBV6-5
size: .
J: TRBJ2-1
D: .
DNA: TGTGCCAGCAGTTTGAGCAGAGGAGTGACCGAGCAGTTCTTC
CDR3: CASSLSRGVTEQFF

V: TRBV3-1/TRBV3-2
size: .
J: TRBJ2-3
D: TRBD2
DNA: TGTGCCAGCAGCCAAGTCTCAGGACTAGTAGGAGATACGCAGTATTTT
CDR3: CASSQVSGLVGDTQYF

V: TRBV7-3
size: .
J: TRBJ2-3
D: .
DNA: TGTGCCAGCAGTGACAGGAACACAGATACGCAGTATTTT
CDR3: CASSDRNTDTQYF

V: TRBV7-9
size: many
J: TRBJ1-1
D: TRBD1
DNA: TGTGCCAGCAGCTTTCAACAGGGGAGCACTGAAGCTTTCTTT
CDR3: CASSFQQGSTEAFF

V: TRBV4-2
size: .
J: TRBJ1-4
D: .
DNA: TGTGCCAGCAGCCAAGTTGTCGGGATACCGGATGAAAAACTGTTTTTT
CDR3: CASSQVVGIPDEKLFF

V: TRBV11-2
size: .
J: TRBJ1-5
D: .
DNA: TGTGCCAGCAGCCCCTCGGGCAGGGATAGCAATCAGCCCCAGCATTTT
CDR3: CASSPSGRDSNQPQHF

V: TRBV19
size: .
J: TRBJ1-5
D: TRBD1
DNA: TGTGCCGCCAGACAGGGGAATCAGCCCCAGCATTTT
CDR3: CAARQGNQPQHF

V: TRBV4-1
size: .
J: TRBJ2-2
D: .
DNA: TGCGCCAGCAGCCAAGTCCATTACACCGGGGAGCTGTTTTTT
CDR3: CASSQVHYTGELFF

V: TRBV12-5
size: few
J: TRBJ2-1
D: .
DNA: TGTGCTAGTGGTTTGACAGGAAAGCAGTTCTTC
CDR3: CASGLTGKQFF

V: TRBV13
size: .
J: TRBJ1-3
D: .
DNA: TGTGCCAGCAGCAAACAAGGAAACACCATATATTTT
CDR3: CASSKQGNTIYF

V: TRBV2
size: once
J: TRBJ1-5
D: .
DNA: TGTGCCAGCAATAAGGGGAACAATCAGCCCCAGCATTTT
CDR3: CASNKGNNQPQHF

V: TRBV7-9
size: .
J: TRBJ1-1
D: .
DNA: TGTGCCAGCAGCCAATCCCTTGGCAGGGGTAATAGTCGGAACACTGAAGCTTTCTTT
CDR3: CASSQSLGRGNSRNTEAFF

V: TRBV6-5
size: .
J: TRBJ2-7
D: TRBD1
DNA: TGTGCCAGCCGGGACAGGGATCCCTACGAGCAGTACTTC
CDR3: CASRDRDPYEQYF